The clone carrying this T cell receptor (beta chain) appeared many times. Its specificity is unknown. The sample belongs to a study of T-cell reconstitution after alpha-beta-depleted transplantation in children. Notes on the study in general: Surviving thymic progenitors and recipient T cells were the source of high TCRbeta diversity at day 60 in some patients.

A library of TCRbeta sequences, prepared with unique molecular identifiers, was generated. TCRdb re-derived calls from the PCR reads in MiXCR, one entry per CDR3 protein. The repertoire holds 200,000 to 250,000 distinct CDR3 sequences, with 7.5% to 9.5% as singletons. CDR3 length equals 16 residues. Deletions cut 0 bases from V and 2 bases from J, with 13 bases between. Germline V gene data show CDR1 as LGHNT and CDR2 as FRNRAP. This sample comprised PBMCs, mostly from graft donor cells, obtained 180 days after TCRalphabeta/CD19-depleted stem cell transplant. The rearrangement joins TRBV12-5 to TRBJ2-5, with a tentative D call TRBD1 (6 bases). This sequence originates from a male patient between 5 and 17 years old who had a stem cell transplant for acute lymphoblastic leukemia, so the T cells may come from the graft donor. The CDR3 reads CASGLVMAGAQETQYF. The CDR3 region has the DNA TGTGCTAGTGGTTTGGTAATGGCAGGGGCACAAGAGACCCAGTACTTC.